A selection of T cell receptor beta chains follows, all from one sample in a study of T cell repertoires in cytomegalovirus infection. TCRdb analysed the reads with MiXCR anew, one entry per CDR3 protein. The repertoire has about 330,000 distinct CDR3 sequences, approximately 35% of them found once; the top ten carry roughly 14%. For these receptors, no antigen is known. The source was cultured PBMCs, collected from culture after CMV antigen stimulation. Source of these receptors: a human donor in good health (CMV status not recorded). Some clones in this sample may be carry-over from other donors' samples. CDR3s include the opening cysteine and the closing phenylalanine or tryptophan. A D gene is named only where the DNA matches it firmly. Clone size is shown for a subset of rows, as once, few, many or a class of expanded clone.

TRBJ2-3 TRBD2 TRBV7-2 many CASSLVSGRLSDTQYF TGTGCCAGCAGCTTAGTTAGCGGGAGGTTGTCAGATACGCAGTATTTT
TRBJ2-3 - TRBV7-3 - CASSLGEGVIDTQYF TGTGCCAGCAGCTTGGGAGAGGGGGTGATAGATACGCAGTATTTT
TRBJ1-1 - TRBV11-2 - CASSLGLVNTEAFF TGTGCCAGCAGCCTAGGGCTGGTGAACACTGAAGCTTTCTTT
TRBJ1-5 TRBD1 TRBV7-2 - CASSFSRGLGQPQHF TGTGCCAGCAGCTTCTCCAGGGGGCTAGGACAGCCCCAGCATTTT
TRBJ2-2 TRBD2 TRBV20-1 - CSAGLAAGTGELFF TGCAGTGCTGGGCTAGCGGCAGGAACCGGGGAGCTGTTTTTT
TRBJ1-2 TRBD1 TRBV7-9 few CASSPPGQGRGYTF TGTGCCAGCAGCCCCCCCGGACAGGGCAGAGGCTACACCTTC
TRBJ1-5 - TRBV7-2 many CASSMALIGNQPQHF TGTGCCAGCAGCATGGCCCTCATCGGCAATCAGCCCCAGCATTTT
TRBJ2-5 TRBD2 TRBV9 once CASSAGLAGDPPETQYF TGTGCCAGCAGCGCGGGACTAGCGGGAGATCCCCCAGAGACCCAGTACTTC
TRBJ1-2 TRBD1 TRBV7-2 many CASSFDPGQGMGYTF TGTGCCAGCAGCTTCGACCCGGGACAGGGTATGGGCTACACCTTC
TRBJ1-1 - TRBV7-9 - CASSLVQDEAFF TGTGCCAGCAGCTTAGTACAGGATGAAGCTTTCTTT
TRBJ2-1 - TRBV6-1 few CASSPTSGPLKYNEQFF TGTGCCAGCAGCCCTACGTCTGGCCCCTTGAAATACAATGAGCAGTTCTTC
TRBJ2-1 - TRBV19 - CASSSLGSFSYNEQFF TGTGCCAGTAGTTCTCTCGGGAGCTTCTCGTACAATGAGCAGTTCTTC
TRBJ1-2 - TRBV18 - CASSPTRGASGYGYTF TGTGCCAGCTCACCAACCCGGGGGGCCTCTGGCTATGGCTACACCTTC
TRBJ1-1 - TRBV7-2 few CASEGGRNTEAFF TGTGCCAGCGAGGGAGGTAGGAACACTGAAGCTTTCTTT
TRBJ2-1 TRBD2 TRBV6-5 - CASSYSTSGSGEQFF TGTGCCAGCAGTTACTCGACTAGCGGGAGCGGTGAGCAGTTCTTC
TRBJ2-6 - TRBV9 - CASSVGSSGSSGANVLTF TGTGCCAGCAGCGTCGGCAGCAGTGGGTCCTCTGGGGCCAACGTCCTGACTTTC
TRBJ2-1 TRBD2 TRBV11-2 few CASRPTSGEQFF TGTGCCAGCAGACCGACTAGCGGTGAGCAGTTCTTC
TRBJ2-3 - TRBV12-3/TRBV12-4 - CASSLASVGTDTQYF TGTGCCAGCAGTTTAGCTAGCGTGGGCACAGATACGCAGTATTTT
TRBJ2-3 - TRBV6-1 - CASSEVETTDTQYF TGTGCCAGCAGTGAAGTCGAAACCACAGATACGCAGTATTTT
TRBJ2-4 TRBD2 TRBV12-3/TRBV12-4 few CASSIAGVGKNIQYF TGTGCCAGCAGTATAGCGGGAGTAGGCAAAAACATTCAGTACTTC